This paragraph reports one T cell receptor (beta chain). Antigen: not known. The data derive from a study of siplizumab effects on memory and regulatory T cells. Findings and caveats of the study: Confirmatory evidence of suppressive function in proliferating siplizumab-culture Tregs was not obtained. Memory cells seemed less diverse than naive T cells, which seemed major alloresponse contributors.

Assayed TCR templates numbered roughly 10^5 for each sample. Sequencing was performed with immunoSEQ multiplex PCR; in TCRdb, only in-frame clones are kept and a portion is missing. The sample has tens of thousands of clones, approximately 95% seen once; the top ten hold 0.3%. Germline V gene sequence: CDR1 LNHDA, CDR2 SQIVND (reference sequence). Trimming removed 3 bases from V and 4 bases from J, with 6 bases in between. This CDR3 is 12 amino acids long. The material sequenced was non-Treg CD4+ T cells sorted from blood. This sequence joins TRBV19 and TRBJ2-5; TRBD1 is a possible D gene (6 bases). This sequence was found in a human donor in good health. The CDR3 loop is CASSIRGETQYF. The CDR3 DNA follows: TGTGCCAGTAGTATCAGGGGAGAGACCCAGTACTTC.